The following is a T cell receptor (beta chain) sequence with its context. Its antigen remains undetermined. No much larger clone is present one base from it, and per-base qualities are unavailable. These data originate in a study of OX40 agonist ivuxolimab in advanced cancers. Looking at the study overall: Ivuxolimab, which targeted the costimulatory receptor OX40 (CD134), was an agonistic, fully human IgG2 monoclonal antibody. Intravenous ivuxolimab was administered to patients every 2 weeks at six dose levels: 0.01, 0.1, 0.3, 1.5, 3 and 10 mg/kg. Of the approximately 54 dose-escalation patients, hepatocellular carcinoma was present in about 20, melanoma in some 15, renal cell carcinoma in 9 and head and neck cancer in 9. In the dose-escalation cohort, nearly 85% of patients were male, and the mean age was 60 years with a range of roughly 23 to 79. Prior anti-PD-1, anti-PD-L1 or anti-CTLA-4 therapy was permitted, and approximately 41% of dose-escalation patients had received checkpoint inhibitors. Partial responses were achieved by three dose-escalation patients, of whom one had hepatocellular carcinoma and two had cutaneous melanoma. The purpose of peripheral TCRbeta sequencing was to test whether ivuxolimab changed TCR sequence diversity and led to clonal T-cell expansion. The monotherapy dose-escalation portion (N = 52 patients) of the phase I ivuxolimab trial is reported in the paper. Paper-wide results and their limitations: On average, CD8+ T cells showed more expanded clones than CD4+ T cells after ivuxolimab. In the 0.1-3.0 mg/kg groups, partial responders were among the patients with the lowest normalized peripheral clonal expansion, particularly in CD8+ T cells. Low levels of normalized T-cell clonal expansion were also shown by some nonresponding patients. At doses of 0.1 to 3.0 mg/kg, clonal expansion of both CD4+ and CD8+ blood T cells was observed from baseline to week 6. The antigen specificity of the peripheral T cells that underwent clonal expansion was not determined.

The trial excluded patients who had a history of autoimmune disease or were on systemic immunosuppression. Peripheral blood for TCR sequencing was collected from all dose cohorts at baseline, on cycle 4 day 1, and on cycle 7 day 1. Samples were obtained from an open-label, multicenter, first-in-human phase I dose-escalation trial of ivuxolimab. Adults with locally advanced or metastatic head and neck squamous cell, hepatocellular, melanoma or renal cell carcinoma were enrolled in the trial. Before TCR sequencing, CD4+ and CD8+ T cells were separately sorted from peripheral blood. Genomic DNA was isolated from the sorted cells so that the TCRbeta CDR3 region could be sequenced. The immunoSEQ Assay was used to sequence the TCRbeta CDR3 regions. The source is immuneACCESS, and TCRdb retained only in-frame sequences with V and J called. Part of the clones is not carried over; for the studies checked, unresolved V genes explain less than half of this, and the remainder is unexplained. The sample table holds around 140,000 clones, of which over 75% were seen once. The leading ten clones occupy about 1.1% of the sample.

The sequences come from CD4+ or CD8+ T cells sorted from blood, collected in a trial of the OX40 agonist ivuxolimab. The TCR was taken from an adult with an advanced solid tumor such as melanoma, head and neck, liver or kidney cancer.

CDR3 sequence: CASSMPGTGPALYEQYF. The nucleotide sequence reads TGTGCCAGCAGCATGCCTGGGACAGGGCCGGCCCTCTACGAGCAGTACTTC. The chain is encoded by TRBV11-2 joined to TRBJ2-7, with 9 central nucleotides matching TRBD1. Spanning cysteine to phenylalanine, the CDR3 consists of 17 amino acids. Kept here is only the CDR3 DNA, which spans 51 bases and is read in frame from base 1. V is pruned by 5 bases and J by 3 bases, leaving 14 bases of the junction without a gene match. CDR1 and CDR2 (SGHAT, FQNNGV) derive from the germline V gene.